This passage covers 19 T cell receptor beta chains from one sample sequenced in a study of blood T cell repertoires in COVID-19. TCRdb's copy holds only in-frame clones and misses some; the assay was immunoSEQ multiplex PCR. The repertoire holds about 150,000 clones, with 70% to 90% as singletons. The material sequenced was peripheral blood. Source of these receptors: a woman between 65 and 79 years old with acute or convalescent COVID-19.

J is TRBJ2-7 and V is TRBV6-2 or TRBV6-3; the match to TRBD2 covers 9 bases. This CDR3 is built from 16 residues. From germline, CDR1 is MNHEY and CDR2 SVGEGT. The J segment lost 0 bases and the V segment lost 5 bases, leaving 8 bases of the junction unmatched. CDR3 in amino acids: CASSHGLARYSYEQYF. CDR3 nucleotides: TGTGCCAGCAGTCACGGACTAGCGCGGTACTCCTACGAGCAGTACTTC.

V and J are TRBV6-1 and TRBJ1-4; the match to TRBD1 covers 10 bases. The CDR3 loop spans 18 amino acids. Germline V gives CDR1 MNHNS, CDR2 SASEGT. Trimming removed 0 bases from V and 5 bases from J; junction bases left unmatched: 9. This chain's CDR3 is CASSEAPGQGWGNEKLFF. Written as DNA, the CDR3 is TGTGCCAGCAGTGAAGCTCCGGGACAGGGGTGGGGAAATGAAAAACTGTTTTTT.

The chain is built from TRBV4-3 and TRBJ2-3; TRBD1 might be the D (5 bases). This CDR3 is 17 amino acids long. Trimming removed 1 base at V and 0 bases at J, with 14 bases between. CDR1 and CDR2 from the germline V gene are LGHNA and YSLEER. This CDR3 reads CASSQGVAAGSTDTQYF. For the CDR3, the DNA is TGCGCCAGCAGCCAAGGGGTTGCAGCAGGGAGCACAGATACGCAGTATTTT.

The chain uses TRBV5-5 and TRBJ2-1; 8 bases line up with TRBD1. The CDR3 contains 15 residues. Trimming cost V 2 bases and J 6 bases; bases outside gene matches: 7. Germline-derived CDR1 and CDR2 are SGHKS and YYEKEE (reference sequence). The DNA for the CDR3 is TGTGCCAGCAGCTTAAGTGGACAGGGAATCAATGAGCAGTTCTTC. Translation gives CASSLSGQGINEQFF. Drawing the rest from reference TRBV5-5 and TRBJ2-1, the complete variable domain is DAGVTQSPTHLIKTRGQQVTLRCSPISGHKSVSWYQQVLGQGPQFIFQYYEKEERGRGNFPDRFSARQFPNYSSELNVNALLLGDSALYLCASSLSGQGINEQFFGPGTRLTVL.

The chain is built from TRBV7-2 and TRBJ2-5, with TRBD2 identical over 12 bases. The germline V gene has CDR1 SGHTA and CDR2 FQGNSA. The ends lost 4 bases at V and 4 bases at J; junction bases unmatched: 10. The CDR3 length is 17 residues. As DNA, the CDR3 is TGTGCCAGCAGCTCTAGCGGGGGGGCCCCCCCGGGAGAGACCCAGTACTTC. Protein sequence: CASSSSGGAPPGETQYF.

The chain links TRBV6-2 or TRBV6-3 to TRBJ1-2; no clear D gene. Germline V gives CDR1 MNHEY, CDR2 SVGEGT. The CDR3 consists of 11 residues. Trimming took off 5 bases at V and 2 bases at J, with 3 bases between the two ends. CDR3 DNA sequence: TGTGCCAGCAGTGCGAACTATGGCTACACCTTC. Translation gives CASSANYGYTF.

The chain combines TRBV2 with TRBJ1-2; D is perhaps TRBD1 (5 bases). The ends were cut back, 4 bases at V and 6 bases at J, with 15 bases in the middle. CDR3 length equals 14 residues. Germline lookup yields CDR1 SNHLY and CDR2 FYNNEI. The CDR3 region is CASSVMGGWDGYTF. CDR3 in DNA: TGTGCCAGCAGTGTTATGGGGGGTTGGGATGGCTACACCTTC.

This clone was found once. The chain links TRBV28 to TRBJ1-2; 8 nucleotides agree with TRBD1. The germline V gene encodes CDR1 MDHEN and CDR2 SYDVKM. V shed 5 bases and J 2 bases; nucleotides not matched to a gene: 4. This CDR3 has 14 amino acids. The CDR3 reads CASSRQGTNYGYTF. The CDR3 nucleotides read TGTGCCAGCAGTCGACAGGGGACAAACTATGGCTACACCTTC.

This clone was recorded a few times. This rearrangement joins TRBV7-9 to TRBJ1-4, with D unclear. V lost 5 bases to trimming and J lost 0 bases, with 10 bases between them. This CDR3 comprises 15 residues. CDR1 is SEHNR, CDR2 FQNEAQ, per germline (reference sequence). The CDR3 DNA follows: TGTGCCAGCAGCCATCCCCGAGCAACTAATGAAAAACTGTTTTTT. Protein sequence: CASSHPRATNEKLFF.

V gene TRBV5-8 combines with J gene TRBJ2-4, with 9 bases identical to TRBD1. The trim removed 3 bases at V and 0 bases at J, leaving 7 bases unmatched. The CDR3 is made up of 17 amino acids. CDR1 and CDR2 (germline): SGHTS, YDEGEE. The CDR3 here is CASSSGQGNLAKNIQYF. The CDR3 nucleotides read TGTGCCAGCAGCTCGGGACAGGGTAATTTAGCCAAAAACATTCAGTACTTC. The full variable domain, completed using reference TRBV5-8 and TRBJ2-4, is EAGVTQSPTHLIKTRGQQATLRCSPISGHTSVYWYQQALGLGLQFLLWYDEGEERNRGNFPPRFSGRQFPNYSSELNVNALELEDSALYLCASSSGQGNLAKNIQYFGAGTRLSVL.

V usage is TRBV3-1 (or the pseudogene TRBV3-2) and J usage is TRBJ2-2, with 7 nucleotides matching TRBD2. Germline-derived CDR1 and CDR2 are LGHDT and YNNKEL (reference sequence). This CDR3 is built from 17 residues. V dropped 3 bases and J dropped 1; count of bases not matched to a gene: 8. The CDR3 DNA sequence: TGTGCCAGCAGCCAGGGCTCCGGGACTAAGAACACCGGGGAGCTGTTTTTT. Translation gives CASSQGSGTKNTGELFF.

This chain links TRBV9 with TRBJ2-1; 8 bases are shared with TRBD1. CDR3 length equals 16 residues. Germline CDR1 is SGDLS and CDR2 is YYNGEE. The V and J ends lost 0 bases and 8 bases, in that order; junction bases with no gene match: 10. CDR3 bases: TGTGCCAGCAGCGTAGGGCCGGGACAGGTCGGCGATGAGCAGTTCTTC. It codes for CASSVGPGQVGDEQFF.

This clone was observed a single time. The chain is built from TRBV27 and TRBJ1-5; a possible D gene is TRBD1 (6 bases). The germline V gene encodes CDR1 MNHEY and CDR2 SMNVEV (reference sequence). The CDR3 sequence is 16 residues long. Trimming removed 1 base at V and 0 bases at J, with 10 bases between. For the CDR3, the DNA is TGTGCCAGCAGTTTATTGCCAGGGGTTAGCAATCAGCCCCAGCATTTT. The encoded protein is CASSLLPGVSNQPQHF.

V gene TRBV6-6 combines with J gene TRBJ1-2; 8 bases agree with TRBD1. The CDR3 totals 15 residues. CDR1 is MNHNY and CDR2 is SVGAGI in the germline V gene (reference sequence). V shed 0 bases and J 7 bases; nucleotides not matched to a gene: 7. CDR3 DNA sequence: TGTGCCAGCAGTTACTCTGCCCAGGGGGCGCGTGGCTACACCTTC. It is translated as CASSYSAQGARGYTF.

The rearrangement links TRBV7-9 to TRBJ1-6; D perhaps matches TRBD1 (5 bases). Germline V gene data show CDR1 as SEHNR and CDR2 as FQNEAQ (reference sequence). The CDR3 has 13 amino acids. Trimming pared 5 bases from V and 14 bases from J, leaving 16 bases between. The CDR3 here is CASSRIGDVTLHF. The DNA for the CDR3 is TGTGCCAGCAGCCGAATAGGGGATGTCACCCTCCACTTT.

This sequence joins TRBV28 and TRBJ2-2, with TRBD1 identical over 11 bases. With V trimmed by 7 bases and J by 5 bases, 6 bases remained unmatched. In germline, CDR1 is MDHEN, CDR2 SYDVKM. This CDR3 region has 15 residues. CDR3 sequence: CASILGQGATGELFF. The CDR3 DNA follows: TGTGCCAGCATCTTAGGACAGGGGGCGACCGGGGAGCTGTTTTTT. The variable domain in full, completed from reference TRBV28 and TRBJ2-2, reads DVKVTQSSRYLVKRTGEKVFLECVQDMDHENMFWYRQDPGLGLRLIYFSYDVKMKEKGDIPEGYSVSREKKERFSLILESASTNQTSMYLCASILGQGATGELFFGEGSRLTVL.

The rearrangement uses TRBV11-2 and TRBJ2-3, with TRBD2 identical over 8 bases. The V segment lost 2 bases and the J segment 5 bases; nucleotides outside the gene matches: 9. Germline CDR1 and CDR2: SGHAT and FQNNGV. This CDR3 comprises 16 residues. The CDR3 region is CASSLMTGGHGDTQYF. DNA of the CDR3: TGTGCCAGCAGCTTAATGACGGGGGGGCATGGAGATACGCAGTATTTT.

The chain has TRBV5-1 and TRBJ2-2, with D unresolved. Looked up from germline, CDR1 is SGHRS and CDR2 is YFSETQ. CDR3 size: 15 residues. Trimming stripped 0 bases from V and 3 bases from J, with 9 bases between. In DNA form, the CDR3 reads TGCGCCAGCAGCTTGGCGCTAACGGACACCGGGGAGCTGTTTTTT. Its protein is CASSLALTDTGELFF.

The chain links TRBV5-1 to TRBJ2-3, with 9 bases matching TRBD2. The J segment lost 0 bases and the V segment lost 4 bases, leaving 9 bases of the junction unmatched. The CDR3 length is 17 residues. Per the germline V gene, CDR1 is SGHRS and CDR2 is YFSETQ. The DNA for the CDR3 is TGCGCCAGCAGCGGACCGACTAGCGGAACTAGCACAGATACGCAGTATTTT. It translates to CASSGPTSGTSTDTQYF.